The 14 T cell receptor beta chains presented below share a single source sample, sequenced in a study of PD-L1 blockade in urothelial cancer. Sequencing was performed with immunoSEQ multiplex PCR; in TCRdb, only in-frame clones are kept and a portion is missing. The sample has some 100,000 clones, around 90% seen once; the top ten hold around 0.9%. Material: PBMCs, obtained around atezolizumab (anti-PD-L1) treatment. The receptors come from a woman at least 80 years old with urothelial cancer.

This sequence joins TRBV10-3 and TRBJ1-5; D unresolved. Germline assignment: CDR1 ENHRY and CDR2 SYGVKD. The CDR3 loop spans 13 amino acids. V was pared by 2 bases and J by 3 bases, with 5 bases between. The CDR3 reads CAISENFNQPQHF. Written as DNA, the CDR3 is TGTGCCATCAGTGAGAACTTCAATCAGCCCCAGCATTTT.

This clone occurred once. This chain uses TRBV19 with TRBJ2-5; D gene unclear. Trimming left V 3 bases short and J 6 bases short, with 14 bases between. This CDR3 is built from 14 residues. Germline V gives CDR1 LNHDA, CDR2 SQIVND (reference sequence). CDR3 amino acids: CASSMSRNSQTQYF. The CDR3 region has the DNA TGTGCCAGTAGTATGTCCAGGAACAGTCAGACCCAGTACTTC.

The chain has TRBV29-1 and TRBJ2-4, with a tentative D call TRBD2 (6 bases). Germline V gene lookup returns CDR1 SQVTM and CDR2 ANQGSEA. Trimming pared 4 bases from V and 8 bases from J, leaving 9 bases between. The CDR3 has 11 residues. As DNA, the CDR3 is TGCAGCGTTGGGCCGGGAGACATTCAGTACTTC. This codes for CSVGPGDIQYF.

This chain joins TRBV25-1 and TRBJ1-1, with 7 bases fitting TRBD1. This CDR3 region has 15 residues. Germline CDR1 and CDR2: MGHDK and SYGVNS. Germline trimming cut 1 base from V and 1 base from J; bases unmatched to any gene: 3. Here the CDR3 DNA reads TGTGCCAGCAGTGAATCAAGGGGGCAGAACACTGAAGCTTTCTTT. This encodes CASSESRGQNTEAFF.

The chain recombines TRBV6-5 with TRBJ2-1, with 13 bases that match TRBD2. CDR1 is MNHEY, CDR2 SVGAGI, per germline. The CDR3 spans 16 residues. V was clipped by 4 bases and J by 7 bases; unmatched bases: 7. In DNA form, the CDR3 reads TGTGCCAGCAGTTTCAGGACTAGCGGGAGATTTAATGAGCAGTTCTTC. Its protein is CASSFRTSGRFNEQFF.

The chain joins TRBV28 to TRBJ2-7, with 7 bases lining up with TRBD2. J lost 3 bases, V lost 6 bases, and 11 bases had no gene match. CDR3 length: 15 amino acids. CDR1 is MDHEN and CDR2 is SYDVKM in the germline V gene. The CDR3 sequence: CASSVGGREVYEQYF. The CDR3 bases are TGTGCCAGCAGCGTCGGGGGGAGGGAAGTCTACGAGCAGTACTTC.

The chain has TRBV28 and TRBJ1-1; the match to TRBD1 covers 8 bases. The CDR3 sequence is 15 residues long. Germline V gene lookup returns CDR1 MDHEN and CDR2 SYDVKM. V gave up 4 bases and J gave up 5 bases; unmatched junction bases: 9. The CDR3 is CASSSSGGARTEAFF. CDR3 bases: TGTGCCAGCAGTTCCTCAGGGGGCGCTCGGACTGAAGCTTTCTTT.

The gene calls are TRBV2 and TRBJ1-5, with 9 bases identical to TRBD1. The CDR3 is 14 residues long. Germline-derived CDR1 and CDR2 are SNHLY and FYNNEI. The J segment lost 6 bases and the V segment lost 4 bases, leaving 4 bases of the junction unmatched. The CDR3 nucleotides are TGTGCCAGCAGTGGGGGGACAGGGCCTCAGCCCCAGCATTTT. It specifies CASSGGTGPQPQHF.

The chain recombines TRBV7-8 with TRBJ1-1, with TRBD1 matching 9 bases. The CDR3 runs 14 residues. The ends lost 1 base at V and 7 bases at J; junction bases unmatched: 4. From germline, CDR1 is SGHVS and CDR2 FQNEAQ. CDR3 protein: CASSLGGQGSEAFF. Here the CDR3 DNA reads TGTGCCAGCAGCTTAGGGGGACAGGGAAGTGAAGCTTTCTTT.

The chain couples TRBV19 to TRBJ2-1; TRBD2 matches 10 bases. Per the germline V gene, CDR1 is LNHDA and CDR2 is SQIVND (reference sequence). The length of the CDR3 is 16 residues. V trimming: 2 bases; J trimming: 5 bases; junction bases outside the gene matches: 6. CDR3 bases: TGTGCCAGTAGTATATGGACTAGCGGTACAAACAATGAGCAGTTCTTC. Amino acid sequence: CASSIWTSGTNNEQFF.

This CDR3 is CASSFSRDSGNTIYF. CDR3 nucleotides: TGTGCCAGCAGTTTTTCCAGGGATTCTGGAAACACCATATATTTT. The V call is TRBV27, the J call TRBJ1-3; D might be TRBD1 (5 bases). The CDR3 spans 15 residues. The ends were cut back, 3 bases at V and 1 base at J, with 10 bases in the middle. Germline V lookup: CDR1 MNHEY, CDR2 SMNVEV (reference sequence).

This chain joins TRBV10-3 and TRBJ1-3; perhaps TRBD1 as D (5 bases). Germline-derived CDR1 and CDR2 are ENHRY and SYGVKD. The CDR3 totals 14 residues. V was trimmed by 6 bases and J by 2 bases, leaving 11 bases between them. As DNA, the CDR3 is TGTGCCATCAGAAACCAGGGAACTGGAAACACCATATATTTT. The encoded protein is CAIRNQGTGNTIYF.

This chain connects TRBV7-6 to TRBJ1-5; weak D call: TRBD1 (6 bases). The germline V gene encodes CDR1 SGHVS and CDR2 FNYEAQ. Trimming took off 3 bases at V and 6 bases at J, with 15 bases between the two ends. There are 15 residues in the CDR3. CDR3 region: CASSFAQGPSQPQHF. The CDR3 nucleotides read TGTGCCAGCAGCTTCGCCCAGGGGCCAAGTCAGCCCCAGCATTTT.

V gene TRBV5-1 combines with J gene TRBJ2-2; D is perhaps TRBD2 (6 bases). The CDR3 loop spans 16 amino acids. Germline assignment: CDR1 SGHRS and CDR2 YFSETQ. Trimming removed 1 base at V and 5 bases at J, with 15 bases between. CDR3 amino acids: CASSLIGVAGTGELFF. The CDR3 DNA follows: TGCGCCAGCAGCTTGATCGGGGTTGCGGGAACCGGGGAGCTGTTTTTT.